The sequence of this TCR beta chain was determined in a study of cytomegalovirus exposure and HLA in healthy donors. Looking at the study overall: An earlier analysis identified 120 million or so unique TCR beta sequences in about 190 million T cells. General study findings and limits: Among TCR beta chains, those listed as cytomegalovirus-associated numbered approximately 150. A later analysis reportedly found that, within productive TCRs, an Asian-associated ancestry cluster had fewer N-insertions than the mean observed across the approximately 700 donors.

In the case of this clone: Its antigen remains unidentified.

This CDR3 contains 14 residues. CDR1 and CDR2 from the germline V gene are SQVTM and ANQGSEA. V trimming: 4 bases; J trimming: 4 bases; junction bases outside the gene matches: 0. PCR used 60 Vbeta primers and 13 Jbeta primers. Only in-frame clones appear in the TCRdb table, and some are missing; sequencing was by immunoSEQ multiplex PCR. Of approximately 100,000 clones detected, less than 85% appear once; the ten largest clones hold roughly 3.6%. This sequence joins TRBV29-1 and TRBJ2-2; 13 nucleotides agree with TRBD2. Sequenced material: PBMCs. The sequence was obtained from a man between 60 and 70 years old in good health and CMV-seronegative. The CDR3 nucleotides are TGCAGCGTTGGGACTAGCGGGGGCACCGGGGAGCTGTTTTTT. Its protein product is CSVGTSGGTGELFF.